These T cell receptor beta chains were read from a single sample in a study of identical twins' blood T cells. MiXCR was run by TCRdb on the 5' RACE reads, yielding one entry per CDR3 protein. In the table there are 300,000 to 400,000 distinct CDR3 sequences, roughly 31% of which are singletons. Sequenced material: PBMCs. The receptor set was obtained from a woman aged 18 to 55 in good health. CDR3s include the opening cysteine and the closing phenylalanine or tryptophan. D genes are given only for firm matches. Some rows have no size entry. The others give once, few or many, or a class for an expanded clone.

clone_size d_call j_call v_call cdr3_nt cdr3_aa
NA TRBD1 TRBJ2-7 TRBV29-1 TGCAGCGCAAGGACAGGGGGTGGGTACGAGCAGTACTTC CSARTGGGYEQYF
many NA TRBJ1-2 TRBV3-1 TGTGCCAGCAGCCACGGGACGGCTGGCTACACCTTC CASSHGTAGYTF
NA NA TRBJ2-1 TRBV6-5 TGTGCCAGCAGTTACAGGATTAGGGGTAGGGGGTACAATGAGCAGTTCTTC CASSYRIRGRGYNEQFF
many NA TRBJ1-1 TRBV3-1 TGTGCCAGCAGCCCGTCCCGGGTCCCCGACGGTGAAGCTTTCTTT CASSPSRVPDGEAFF
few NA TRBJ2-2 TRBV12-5 TGTGCTAGTGGTTGGGCCCAGGACACCGGGGAGCTGTTTTTT CASGWAQDTGELFF
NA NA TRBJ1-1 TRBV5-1 TGCGCCAGCAGCTTGTCAGGGGTGGCTGAAGCTTTCTTT CASSLSGVAEAFF
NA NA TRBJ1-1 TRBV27 TGTGCCGCAGGACAGACAGTGGACACTGAAGCTTTCTTT CAAGQTVDTEAFF
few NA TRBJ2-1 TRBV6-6 TGTGCCAGCAGTTATCTCGGGGTAGCGACGAACAATGAGCAGTTCTTC CASSYLGVATNNEQFF
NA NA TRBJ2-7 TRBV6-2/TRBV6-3 TGTGCCAGCAGTTACGGGACGAGATACGAGCAGTACTTC CASSYGTRYEQYF
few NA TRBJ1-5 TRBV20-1 TGCAGTGCTAGAGATGGAGGGTACTACCCCAATCAGCCCCAGCATTTT CSARDGGYYPNQPQHF
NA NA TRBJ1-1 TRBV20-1 TGCAGTGCTAGCTCGGGGGCACGGAACACTGAAGCTTTCTTT CSASSGARNTEAFF
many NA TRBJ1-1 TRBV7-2 TGTGCCAGCAGCTTCCCGAACACTGAAGCTTTCTTT CASSFPNTEAFF
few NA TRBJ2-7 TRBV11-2 TGTGCCAGCAGCTTAGTGACTGACGAGCAGTACTTC CASSLVTDEQYF
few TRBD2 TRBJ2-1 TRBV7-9 TGTGCCAGCAGCTTTCCGGAGACTAGCGGATACAATGAGCAGTTCTTC CASSFPETSGYNEQFF
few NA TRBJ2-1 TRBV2 TGTGCCAGCAGTGAATGGGTTGAGCAGTTCTTC CASSEWVEQFF
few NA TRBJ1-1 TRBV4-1 TGCGCCAGCAGCCAGGGCAGGGCCCACTTATTGTACATTGAAGCTTTCTTT CASSQGRAHLLYIEAFF
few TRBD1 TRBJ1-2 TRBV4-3 TGCGCCAGCAGCCAAGATAGGTACGGGACAGTATCGTATGGCTACACCTTC CASSQDRYGTVSYGYTF
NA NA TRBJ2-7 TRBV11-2 TGTGCCACCGCGGAGGTTGGGACAATGGGTTACGAGCAGTACTTC CATAEVGTMGYEQYF
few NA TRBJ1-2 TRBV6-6 TGTGCCAGCAGTTATAAGCCTAGGGATGGCTACACCTTC CASSYKPRDGYTF
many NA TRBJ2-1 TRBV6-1 TGTGCCAGCAAAGTCGTCGGCTCCTACAATGAGCAGTTCTTC CASKVVGSYNEQFF
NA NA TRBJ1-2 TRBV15 TGTGCCACCCGGCAGGGAACTACTAACTATGGCTACACCTTC CATRQGTTNYGYTF
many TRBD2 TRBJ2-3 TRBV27 TGTGCCAGCAGTATCGATCTAGCGGCCCGCACAGATACGCAGTATTTT CASSIDLAARTDTQYF
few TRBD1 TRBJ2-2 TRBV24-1 TGTGCCACCAGTGACCGTACAGGGGGCAGAACCGGGGAGCTGTTTTTT CATSDRTGGRTGELFF
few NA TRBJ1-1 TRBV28 TGTGCCAGCAGTTTAGGTCGGGGGGCGCGATGGACTGAAGCTTTCTTT CASSLGRGARWTEAFF
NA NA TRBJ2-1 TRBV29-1 TGCAGCGAGGACCTAGGGGATGAGCAGTTCTTC CSEDLGDEQFF
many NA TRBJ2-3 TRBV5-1 TGCGCCAGCAGCTTATCTAGCACAGATACGCAGTATTTT CASSLSSTDTQYF
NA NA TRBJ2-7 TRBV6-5 TGTGCCAGCAGCCGACCCCCGACCTACGAGCAGTACTTC CASSRPPTYEQYF
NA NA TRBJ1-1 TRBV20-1 TGCAGTGCTAGGATGGCTGAAGCTTTCTTT CSARMAEAFF
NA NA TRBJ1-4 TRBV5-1 TGCGCCAGCGCTCGAACAGGTGGCCCGACCGAAAAACTGTTTTTT CASARTGGPTEKLFF
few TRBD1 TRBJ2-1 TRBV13 TGTGCCAGCAGCTTAGGCCCGTCTACCGGGACAGGCCAAAATGAGCAGTTCTTC CASSLGPSTGTGQNEQFF
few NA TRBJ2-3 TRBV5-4 TGTGCCAGCAGCCGACCCACAGATACGCAGTATTTT CASSRPTDTQYF
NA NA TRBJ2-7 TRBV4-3 TGCGCCAGCAGCCGCGGACTGAACTACGAGCAGTACTTC CASSRGLNYEQYF
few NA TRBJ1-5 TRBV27 TGTGCCAGCAGCCGGGACACCCCTAGCAATCAGCCTCAGCATTTT CASSRDTPSNQPQHF
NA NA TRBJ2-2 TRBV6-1 TGTGCCAGCAGTGAGCGGGTGGGGGTCACCGGGGAGCTGTTTTTT CASSERVGVTGELFF
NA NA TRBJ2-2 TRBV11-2 TGTGCCAGCAGCTTATATAAAGAACTTAACACCGGGGAGCTGTTTTTT CASSLYKELNTGELFF
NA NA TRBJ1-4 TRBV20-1 TGCAGTGCTAGAGAAACTGACGGGAAACTGTTTTTT CSARETDGKLFF
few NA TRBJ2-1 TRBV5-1 TGCGCCAGCAGCTTGATCCCCAGCGAGCTTCGTGAGCAGTTCTTC CASSLIPSELREQFF
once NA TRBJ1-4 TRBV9 TGTGCCAGCAGCGCCGGGACATCAGAAAAACTGTTTTTT CASSAGTSEKLFF
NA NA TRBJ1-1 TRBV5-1 TGCGCCAGCGGCTTGGTGTCCCCAACAAGCTACACTGAAGCTTTCTTT CASGLVSPTSYTEAFF
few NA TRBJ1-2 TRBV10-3 TGTGCCATCAGTGAAGGGGGGGATAAGCCGAACTATGGCTACACCTTC CAISEGGDKPNYGYTF
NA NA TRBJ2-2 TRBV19 TGTGCCATCGAGTCCCCCGGGGAGCTGTTTTTT CAIESPGELFF
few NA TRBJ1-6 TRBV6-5 TGTGCCAGCAGGGTCCAGAGAAATTCACCCCTCCACTTT CASRVQRNSPLHF
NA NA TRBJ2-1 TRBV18 TGTGCCAGCTCCGGAGGGCTAGTTGGGAATGAGCAGTTCTTC CASSGGLVGNEQFF
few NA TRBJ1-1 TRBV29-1 TGCAGCGCTGGTCCCGGGAGTGAAGGCACTGAAGCTTTCTTT CSAGPGSEGTEAFF
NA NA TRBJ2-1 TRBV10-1 TGCGCCGGCAGTGAAAGTGAGCCAGAAAATGAGCAGTTCTTC CAGSESEPENEQFF
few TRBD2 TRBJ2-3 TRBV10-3 TGTGCCATCAAAAGCGGGGGGGTCACAGATACGCAGTATTTT CAIKSGGVTDTQYF
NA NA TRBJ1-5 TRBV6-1 TGTGCCAGCAGTGAAGAGGAAGGGATGGGCAATCAGCCCCAGCATTTT CASSEEEGMGNQPQHF
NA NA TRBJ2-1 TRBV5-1 TGCGCCAGCAGCTTCGGGTGGGTTGATGAGCAGTTCTTC CASSFGWVDEQFF
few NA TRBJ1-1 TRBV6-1 TGTGCCAGCAGTGAAGACCTGAAGGCTTTCTTT CASSEDLKAFF
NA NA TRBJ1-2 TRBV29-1 TGCAGCGTTGAAAAGGGACCGAGAGCCGGAGGCTACACCTTC CSVEKGPRAGGYTF
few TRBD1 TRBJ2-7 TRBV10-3 TGTGCCATCAGTGAAACAGGGGGTTCCTACGAGCAGTACTTC CAISETGGSYEQYF
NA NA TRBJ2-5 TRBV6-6 TGTGCCAGCAAAAGGGACTTACAAGAGACCCAGTACTTC CASKRDLQETQYF
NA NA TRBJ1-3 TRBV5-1 TGCGCCAGCAGCTTGGGGTCGGGTCGCGGTATCTCAAACTCTGGAAACACCATATATTTT CASSLGSGRGISNSGNTIYF
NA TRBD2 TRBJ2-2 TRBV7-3 TGTGCCAGTAGCGGGGGCCTCACCGGGGAGCTGTTTTTT CASSGGLTGELFF
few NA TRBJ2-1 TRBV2 TGTGCCACCTCGAACAATGAGCAGTTCTTC CATSNNEQFF